The subject of this entry is one TCR beta chain. The antigen is undetermined. With V trimmed by 7 bases and J by 3 bases, 13 bases remained unmatched. The CDR3 contains 16 residues. Germline CDR1 is SGHTA and CDR2 is FQGNSA. Using immunoSEQ multiplex PCR, the repertoire was profiled, and TCRdb retains in-frame clones only, with some absent. Among about 2.3 million clones, 85% to 95% were seen once, and the ten largest hold approximately 0.41%. The data were taken from a study of shared clonotypes between healthy human individuals. Findings and limits, study-wide: With few donors, the genetic and exposure-history diversity represented was limited. Non-shared clonotypes had lower generation probabilities than clonotypes shared by all four sorted-subset donors. Approximately 5% was the fraction of naive CD4 clonotypes found shared across several donors.

The rearrangement links TRBV7-2 to TRBJ2-7, with 9 bases that match TRBD2. What was sequenced was naive CD4+ T cells from PBMCs. The subset: CD45RA+ positively selected. The sequence was obtained from a man between 18 and 35 years old in good health. Some clones in this sample may be carry-over from other donors' samples. The CDR3 loop is CASTLRLAGNFYEQYF. The DNA of the CDR3 is TGTGCCAGCACCCTACGGCTAGCGGGAAATTTCTACGAGCAGTACTTC.